The 21 T cell receptor beta chains presented below share a single source sample, sequenced in a study of human T cells and chemical hapten exposure. Via MiXCR, TCRdb re-called the RACE reads, giving one row per CDR3 protein. The sample records about 34,000 distinct CDR3 sequences, roughly 5.4% being singletons. Noted time point: healthy volunteer bleed at 6 weeks. Extraction yielded total RNA from whole blood (unfractionated). Sample: whole blood. All receptors derive from a human donor in good health. Some clones in this sample may be carry-over from other donors' samples.

This clonotype was seen many times. This chain connects TRBV27 to TRBJ1-1; possible D gene TRBD1, 6 bases. The CDR3 spans 13 residues. The V end lost 7 bases, the J end lost 11 bases, and 20 bases lay between the germline ends. The V gene's germline CDR1 is MNHEY and CDR2 SMNVEV (reference sequence). The DNA for the CDR3 is TGTGCCAGCACCTTTCTTGGGCAGGGGTATGCTTTCTTT. Translation gives CASTFLGQGYAFF.

This clonotype was found a few times. The chain is built from TRBV6-5 and TRBJ1-1, with D possibly being TRBD1 (5 bases). Germline V gives CDR1 MNHEY, CDR2 SVGAGI. Trimming cost V 6 bases and J 3 bases, with 11 bases left between them. The CDR3 totals 13 residues. CDR3 amino acids: CASRFMGDTEAFF. The CDR3 bases are TGTGCCAGCAGATTCATGGGGGACACTGAAGCTTTCTTT.

This clonotype was counted many times. V and J are TRBV20-1 and TRBJ1-2; D unresolved. This CDR3 is 12 amino acids long. The germline V gene has CDR1 DFQATT and CDR2 SNEGSKA (reference sequence). Trimming shortened V by 3 bases and J by 3 bases, and 8 bases separated the two germline ends. Written as DNA, the CDR3 is TGCAGTGCTAGTATCGGAGACTATGGCTACACCTTC. Protein: CSASIGDYGYTF.

This clonotype has ten or more counts. V is TRBV7-9 and J is TRBJ1-5; 7 bases fit TRBD1. The length of the CDR3 is 14 residues. The germline V gene has CDR1 SEHNR and CDR2 FQNEAQ (reference sequence). J was trimmed by 4 bases and V by 2 bases; bases with no gene match: 2. CDR3 nucleotide sequence: TGTGCCAGCAGCTTATCGACAGGGAATCAGCCCCAGCATTTT. This gives the protein CASSLSTGNQPQHF.

In this sample, this clonotype turned up a few times. The V and J genes are TRBV10-3 and TRBJ1-4; possible D gene TRBD1, 5 bases. The V end was cut by 5 bases, the J end by 0 bases, with 7 bases between. Germline loops: CDR1 ENHRY, CDR2 SYGVKD. The CDR3 runs to 14 residues. The CDR3 coding sequence is TGTGCCATCAGTCCGGGGGCAACTAATGAAAAACTGTTTTTT. This encodes CAISPGATNEKLFF.

The genes are TRBV6-1 and TRBJ1-4; D gene ambiguous. V lost 0 bases and J lost 7, with 15 bases in between. The CDR3 is made up of 16 amino acids. Germline V gene sequence: CDR1 MNHNS, CDR2 SASEGT. The CDR3 loop is CASSEAGSLQSEKLFF. The DNA of the CDR3 is TGTGCCAGCAGTGAAGCAGGGAGCCTGCAGAGTGAAAAACTGTTTTTT.

This clonotype came up many times. The rearrangement uses TRBV6-5 and TRBJ1-2, with 7 positions matching TRBD1. Germline CDR1 is MNHEY and CDR2 is SVGAGI. There are 14 residues in the CDR3. V lost 8 bases and J lost 4; bases outside the gene matches: 10. The CDR3 here is CASRYKRGLYGYTF. The CDR3 DNA follows: TGTGCCAGCCGCTACAAAAGGGGGCTCTATGGCTACACCTTC.

This clonotype has a handful of counts. In nucleotides, the CDR3 is TGCGCCAGCAGCATAGCAGGGGGCGGCACTGAAGCTTTCTTT. Protein product: CASSIAGGGTEAFF. The chain links TRBV5-1 to TRBJ1-1; 8 nucleotides align to TRBD1. This CDR3 comprises 14 residues. Germline V gene sequence: CDR1 SGHRS, CDR2 YFSETQ. Trimming took 4 bases from V and 4 from J; bases not matched to a gene: 6.

The table lists this clonotype with many counts. V and J are TRBV27 and TRBJ2-3; maybe TRBD1 (6 bases). Germline CDR1 and CDR2: MNHEY and SMNVEV (reference sequence). With 6 bases removed from V and 5 bases from J, the gap between germline ends came to 15 bases. This CDR3 spans 14 amino acids. CDR3 nucleotides: TGTGCCAGCAGCATGTTTCAGGGGAAAGATACGCAGTATTTT. Residues: CASSMFQGKDTQYF.

The sample holds many counts of this clonotype. The V and J genes are TRBV20-1 and TRBJ2-3; 7 nucleotides match TRBD1. The V gene's germline CDR1 is DFQATT and CDR2 SNEGSKA (reference sequence). The CDR3 consists of 14 residues. Trimming cost V 5 bases and J 3 bases; bases outside gene matches: 8. CDR3 nucleotides: TGCAGTGCTCCAGGGGGTTGGAGGACAGATACGCAGTATTTT. It yields the protein CSAPGGWRTDTQYF.

The count of this clonotype is one. The chain carries TRBV5-1 and TRBJ2-1; 7 bases agree with TRBD2. Germline V gene lookup returns CDR1 SGHRS and CDR2 YFSETQ. The CDR3 contains 11 residues. V shed 3 bases and J 9 bases; nucleotides not matched to a gene: 0. CDR3 in DNA: TGCGCCAGCAGCTGGGAGGGTGAGCAGTTCTTC. It specifies CASSWEGEQFF.

This clonotype was seen many times. The gene calls are TRBV7-8 and TRBJ2-4; tentative D call: TRBD2 (6 bases). Germline assignment: CDR1 SGHVS and CDR2 FQNEAQ. V gave up 0 bases and J gave up 8 bases, with 14 bases separating them. This CDR3 region has 15 residues. CDR3 sequence: CASSLAGGRTDIQYF. In nucleotides, the CDR3 is TGTGCCAGCAGCTTAGCTGGGGGGAGAACGGACATTCAGTACTTC.

This chain connects TRBV5-5 to TRBJ2-3, with TRBD2 matching over 8 bases. The CDR3 spans 15 residues. Looked up from germline, CDR1 is SGHKS and CDR2 is YYEKEE (reference sequence). J gave up 10 bases and V 0 bases, and 10 bases lay outside the gene matches. The CDR3 nucleotides are TGTGCCAGCAGCTTGGTACGGGAGGGCCGTGCCGCGCAGTATTTT. This sequence encodes CASSLVREGRAAQYF.

The table lists this clonotype with many counts. The chain has TRBV6-2 or TRBV6-3 and TRBJ2-3, with D tentatively TRBD1 (5 bases). V lost 7 bases to trimming and J lost 0 bases, with 8 bases between them. The V gene's germline CDR1 is MNHEY and CDR2 SVGEGT. The CDR3 loop spans 13 amino acids. The CDR3 coding sequence is TGTGCCAGCAACAGGCCCAGCACAGATACGCAGTATTTT. Its translation is CASNRPSTDTQYF.

This clonotype was counted many times. The chain combines TRBV5-1 with TRBJ1-1, with 7 bases fitting TRBD1. This CDR3 has 15 amino acids. The V and J ends lost 0 bases and 1 base, in that order; junction bases with no gene match: 3. The germline V gene has CDR1 SGHRS and CDR2 YFSETQ. The CDR3 region has the DNA TGCGCCAGCAGCTTGGAAGCAGGGGGGAACACTGAAGCTTTCTTT. It encodes CASSLEAGGNTEAFF.

In its sample, this clonotype was seen many times. This chain connects TRBV14 to TRBJ1-3, with 7 bases identical to TRBD1. The V and J ends lost 2 bases and 0 bases, in that order; junction bases with no gene match: 1. This CDR3 spans 15 amino acids. Germline assignment: CDR1 SGHDN and CDR2 FVKESK. CDR3 bases: TGTGCCAGCAGCCAATGGACAGGCTCTGGAAACACCATATATTTT. Protein product: CASSQWTGSGNTIYF.

This clonotype was recorded at least ten times. J is TRBJ2-5 and V is TRBV7-8, with TRBD2 as a possible D gene (5 bases). This CDR3 contains 15 residues. Looked up from germline, CDR1 is SGHVS and CDR2 is FQNEAQ. V lost 5 bases to trimming and J lost 0 bases, with 13 bases between them. The CDR3 here is CASSPPPGNQETQYF. CDR3 sequence (DNA): TGTGCCAGCAGCCCCCCCCCGGGGAACCAAGAGACCCAGTACTTC.

This clonotype was picked up many times. This sequence joins TRBV6-5 and TRBJ1-2; D perhaps matches TRBD1 (6 bases). The CDR3 spans 14 residues. Between the trimmed V and J ends, which lost 2 bases and 4 bases, there was a span of 11 bases. The germline V gene encodes CDR1 MNHEY and CDR2 SVGAGI. CDR3 amino acids: CASSYRGTTYGYTF. CDR3 bases: TGTGCCAGCAGTTACAGGGGGACTACCTATGGCTACACCTTC.

This clonotype was seen many times. The chain recombines TRBV10-2 with TRBJ1-6, with D perhaps TRBD1 (6 bases). V was trimmed by 6 bases and J by 7 bases, leaving 13 bases between them. Germline CDR1 and CDR2: WSHSY and SAAADI. The CDR3 length is 14 residues. The CDR3 sequence: CASRLPGGNSPLHF. The CDR3 bases are TGCGCCAGCAGGCTACCTGGGGGCAATTCACCCCTCCACTTT.

There are a few counts of this clonotype. This sequence joins TRBV5-4 and TRBJ1-6, with D tentatively TRBD1 (5 bases). Germline CDR1 reads SGHNT; CDR2 reads YYREEE (reference sequence). V gave up 3 bases and J gave up 4 bases, with 17 bases separating them. This CDR3 contains 17 residues. The CDR3 protein is CASSSKAGGDYNSPLHF. In nucleotides, the CDR3 is TGTGCCAGCAGCTCGAAGGCAGGAGGGGATTATAATTCACCCCTCCACTTT.

This clonotype was detected only a few times. V is TRBV12-3 or TRBV12-4 and J is TRBJ1-2; weak D call: TRBD1 (6 bases). Trimming took off 5 bases at V and 5 bases at J, with 15 bases between the two ends. CDR3 length equals 14 residues. The CDR3 region has the DNA TGTGCCAGCAGTGGGGGCCCTCTGGGGTATGGCTACACCTTC. Protein product: CASSGGPLGYGYTF.